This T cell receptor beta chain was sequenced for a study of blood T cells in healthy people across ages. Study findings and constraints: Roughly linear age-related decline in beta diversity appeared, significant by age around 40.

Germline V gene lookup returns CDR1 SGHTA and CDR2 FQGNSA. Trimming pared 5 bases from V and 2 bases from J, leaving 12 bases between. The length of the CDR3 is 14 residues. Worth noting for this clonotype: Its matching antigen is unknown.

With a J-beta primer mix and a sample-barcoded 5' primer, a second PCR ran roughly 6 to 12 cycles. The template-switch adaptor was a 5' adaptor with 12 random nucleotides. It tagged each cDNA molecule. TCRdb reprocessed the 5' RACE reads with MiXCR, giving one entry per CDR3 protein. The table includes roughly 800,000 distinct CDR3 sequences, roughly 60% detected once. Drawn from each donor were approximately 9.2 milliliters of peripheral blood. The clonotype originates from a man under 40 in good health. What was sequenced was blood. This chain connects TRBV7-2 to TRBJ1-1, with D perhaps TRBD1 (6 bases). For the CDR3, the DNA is TGTGCCAGCAGCCCGGACAGATTCAACACTGAAGCTTTCTTT. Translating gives CASSPDRFNTEAFF. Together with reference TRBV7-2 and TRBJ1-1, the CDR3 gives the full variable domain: GAGVSQSPSNKVTEKGKDVELRCDPISGHTALYWYRQSLGQGLEFLIYFQGNSAPDKSGLPSDRFSAERTGGSVSTLTIQRTQQEDSAVYLCASSPDRFNTEAFFGQGTRLTVV.